This T cell receptor beta chain was documented in a study of cytomegalovirus exposure and HLA in healthy donors. Study details: A later analysis reported the same platform for the 90 to 150 validation repertoires and the 650 to 750 first-cohort repertoires.

Notes on the study in general: The study listed roughly 160 cytomegalovirus-associated TCR beta chains. It was found in a later analysis that first-cohort TCR clusters tended to co-occur in the 95 to 150 validation repertoires.

This CDR3 spans 12 amino acids. Germline V gene sequence: CDR1 MNHEY, CDR2 SMNVEV (reference sequence). V dropped 6 bases and J dropped 2 bases, with 7 bases sitting between them. Among the 110 or so subjects of the validation cohort, separate from the roughly 700-subject first cohort, were the donors. Note on this clone: Its antigen is undetermined.

The protocol was immunoSEQ multiplex PCR, while the TCRdb copy is restricted to in-frame clones and leaves out a portion. Altogether around 160,000 clones are present, around four fifths being singletons, with the ten largest covering around 2.4%. This clonotype was sampled from a man aged 25-40 years in good health and CMV-seropositive. Sequencing used PBMCs. The chain is built from TRBV27 and TRBJ1-1; possibly TRBD1 for D (6 bases). CDR3 residues: CASRDRNTEAFF. The CDR3 bases are TGTGCCAGCAGGGACAGAAACACTGAAGCTTTCTTT.